The 10 T cell receptor beta chains below were found in one sample sequenced in a study of blood T cell repertoires in COVID-19. Libraries were prepared by immunoSEQ multiplex PCR; TCRdb keeps only in-frame clonotypes and omits some of them. The sample has approximately 330,000 clones; approximately 86% are singletons. What was sequenced was peripheral blood. These receptors originate from a man in his thirties or forties with COVID-19, enrolled during active disease.

The chain joins TRBV11-3 to TRBJ2-3; D gene unclear. V lost 0 bases and J lost 4, with 5 bases in between. CDR3 length: 13 amino acids. Germline V gene sequence: CDR1 SGHNT, CDR2 YENEEA. The CDR3 DNA is TGTGCCAGCAGCTTAGATTCTCCAGATACGCAGTATTTT. Encoded protein: CASSLDSPDTQYF. Using reference TRBV11-3 and TRBJ2-3 for the parts outside the CDR3, the full variable domain is EAGVVQSPRYKIIEKKQPVAFWCNPISGHNTLYWYLQNLGQGPELLIRYENEEAVDDSQLPKDRFSAERLKGVDSTLKIQPAELGDSAVYLCASSLDSPDTQYFGPGTRLTVL.

This rearrangement joins TRBV28 to TRBJ2-7; unclear D gene. Germline V lookup: CDR1 MDHEN, CDR2 SYDVKM. The CDR3 length is 9 residues. The CDR3 sequence: CAAGYEQYF. The CDR3 nucleotides read TGTGCTGCAGGCTACGAGCAGTACTTC.

CDR3 bases: TGCAGCGCCGGACAGGGTCTAGGCAATGAGCAGTTCTTC. Translation gives CSAGQGLGNEQFF. J is TRBJ2-1 and V is TRBV29-1, with 8 bases matching TRBD1. With V trimmed by 7 bases and J by 6 bases, 8 bases remained unmatched. CDR3 size: 13 residues. Per germline, CDR1 SQVTM and CDR2 ANQGSEA.

This clone has a handful of counts. The chain employs TRBV5-6 and TRBJ2-2; no firm D call. Germline V gene sequence: CDR1 SGHDT, CDR2 YYEEEE. The CDR3 runs to 15 residues. Trimming cost V 0 bases and J 5 bases, with 11 bases left between them. CDR3 coding DNA: TGTGCCAGCAGCTTGGCGCTACAGAGTACCGGGGAGCTGTTTTTT. Translating gives CASSLALQSTGELFF. The full variable domain, rest sourced from reference TRBV5-6 and TRBJ2-2, is DAGVTQSPTHLIKTRGQQVTLRCSPKSGHDTVSWYQQALGQGPQFIFQYYEEEERQRGNFPDRFSGHQFPNYSSELNVNALLLGDSALYLCASSLALQSTGELFFGEGSRLTVL.

J is TRBJ2-1 and V is TRBV7-6; 8 bases match TRBD2. Trimming removed 1 base from V and 7 bases from J; junction bases left unmatched: 9. CDR1 is SGHVS and CDR2 is FNYEAQ in the germline V gene. The CDR3 loop spans 16 amino acids. DNA for the CDR3: TGTGCCAGCAGCTTAGAGTCGGGAGGGCCCTCGAATGAGCAGTTCTTC. This encodes CASSLESGGPSNEQFF.

This clone was counted a few times. CDR3 amino acids: CAISEWDRGNTIYF. As DNA, the CDR3 is TGTGCCATCAGTGAATGGGACAGGGGAAACACCATATATTTT. The rearrangement joins TRBV10-3 to TRBJ1-3; 8 nucleotides align to TRBD1. Germline CDR1 ENHRY, CDR2 SYGVKD. CDR3 length equals 14 residues. The ends lost 3 bases at V and 4 bases at J; junction bases unmatched: 2.

The rearrangement joins TRBV20-1 to TRBJ2-7, with TRBD1 as a possible D gene (6 bases). Per germline, CDR1 DFQATT and CDR2 SNEGSKA (reference sequence). The V end was cut by 3 bases, the J end by 7 bases, with 19 bases between. There are 14 residues in the CDR3. Here the CDR3 reads CSASAQTGLGEQYF. Here the CDR3 DNA reads TGCAGTGCTAGTGCCCAGACAGGCCTTGGGGAGCAGTACTTC.

As DNA, the CDR3 is TGTGCCAGCAGCTTAGCCCTTGGGACAACCGGAAACACCATATATTTT. It encodes CASSLALGTTGNTIYF. The chain carries TRBV7-9 and TRBJ1-3; weak D call: TRBD1 (6 bases). V lost 0 bases to trimming and J lost 4 bases, with 13 bases between them. CDR3 size: 16 residues. Germline CDR1 is SEHNR and CDR2 is FQNEAQ (reference sequence).

This clone was counted a single time. V gene TRBV14 combines with J gene TRBJ1-2, with D perhaps TRBD1 (6 bases). Trimming removed 0 bases from V and 5 bases from J, with 13 bases in between. The CDR3 loop spans 15 amino acids. Germline CDR1 is SGHDN and CDR2 is FVKESK. The CDR3 here is CASSQDLSGVYGYTF. The CDR3 DNA follows: TGTGCCAGCAGCCAAGATCTTTCAGGGGTTTATGGCTACACCTTC.

The chain combines TRBV4-3 with TRBJ2-3; D may be TRBD2 (5 bases). Germline V gene lookup returns CDR1 LGHNA and CDR2 YSLEER. V was cut by 0 bases and J by 5 bases, with 18 bases left in between. The CDR3 loop spans 17 amino acids. CDR3 protein: CASSQDGSARRLDTQYF. The CDR3, as DNA: TGCGCCAGCAGCCAAGATGGGAGCGCGAGGCGCTTAGATACGCAGTATTTT.